This entry features one T cell receptor (beta chain) sequence. Its cognate antigen is unknown. It may be a read error: a sequence one base away is much more abundant. Cells sorted as Tregs were CD4+, CD25+ and CD127-/low. The CDR3 totals 16 residues. Germline-derived CDR1 and CDR2 are SEHNR and FQNEAQ (reference sequence). Semi-nested PCR with Nested Universal Primer A followed constant-region reverse priming of full-length variable regions. TCRdb fed the 5' RACE reads into MiXCR, producing one record per CDR3 protein. The repertoire holds about 40,000 distinct CDR3 sequences, approximately 22% seen once, with just over 4% in the top ten. General observations from the study: Larger-cohort validation covered only one TCR beta V-J rearrangement. Tumor memory CD4+ T cell TCR gene usage clustered with blood and lymph node memory CD4+ cells and lymph node naive CD4+ cells.

The source of this sequence is a female donor with breast cancer. Sample: Tregs sorted from blood. This chain connects TRBV7-9 to TRBJ2-2; 7 bases map to TRBD2. CDR3 in DNA: TGTGTCAGCAGCCACCCAGCGGGACCGAACACCGGGGAGCTGTTTTTT. This translates into CVSSHPAGPNTGELFF.